This TCR beta chain was recovered during a study of CXCR3-negative and CXCR3-positive naive CD8 T cells. Those CD8+ T cells considered naive were CD45RO-CCR7+CD27+CD95-. CDR1 is MGHRA and CDR2 is YSYEKL in the germline V gene. CDR3 size: 14 residues. For this clonotype: Its antigen is not known.

TRB cDNA was prepared as libraries by UMI-labeled 5' RACE. TCRdb reprocessed the 5' RACE reads, with one entry per CDR3 protein and no DNA. The sample has roughly 89,000 distinct CDR3 sequences; the top ten hold around 1.7%. Study-level points and caveats: Comparison of naive cells showed more hydrophobic TRB CDR3s in CXCR3-positive than in CXCR3-negative naive cells. Both naive subsets showed comparably high diversity, and memory CD8+ cells showed much lower diversity.

This sequence originates from a human donor in good health. Some clones in this sample may be carry-over from other donors' samples. The chain links TRBV4-1 to TRBJ2-1; TCRdb designates TRBD2, a call that cannot be tested without DNA. Sequenced material: naive CXCR3- CD8+ T cells from blood. Subset in this sample: CD45RO-CCR7+CD27+CD95- naive CD8+ T cells lacking CXCR3 (TNR3-). Here the CDR3 reads CASSQLAGGNEQFF.